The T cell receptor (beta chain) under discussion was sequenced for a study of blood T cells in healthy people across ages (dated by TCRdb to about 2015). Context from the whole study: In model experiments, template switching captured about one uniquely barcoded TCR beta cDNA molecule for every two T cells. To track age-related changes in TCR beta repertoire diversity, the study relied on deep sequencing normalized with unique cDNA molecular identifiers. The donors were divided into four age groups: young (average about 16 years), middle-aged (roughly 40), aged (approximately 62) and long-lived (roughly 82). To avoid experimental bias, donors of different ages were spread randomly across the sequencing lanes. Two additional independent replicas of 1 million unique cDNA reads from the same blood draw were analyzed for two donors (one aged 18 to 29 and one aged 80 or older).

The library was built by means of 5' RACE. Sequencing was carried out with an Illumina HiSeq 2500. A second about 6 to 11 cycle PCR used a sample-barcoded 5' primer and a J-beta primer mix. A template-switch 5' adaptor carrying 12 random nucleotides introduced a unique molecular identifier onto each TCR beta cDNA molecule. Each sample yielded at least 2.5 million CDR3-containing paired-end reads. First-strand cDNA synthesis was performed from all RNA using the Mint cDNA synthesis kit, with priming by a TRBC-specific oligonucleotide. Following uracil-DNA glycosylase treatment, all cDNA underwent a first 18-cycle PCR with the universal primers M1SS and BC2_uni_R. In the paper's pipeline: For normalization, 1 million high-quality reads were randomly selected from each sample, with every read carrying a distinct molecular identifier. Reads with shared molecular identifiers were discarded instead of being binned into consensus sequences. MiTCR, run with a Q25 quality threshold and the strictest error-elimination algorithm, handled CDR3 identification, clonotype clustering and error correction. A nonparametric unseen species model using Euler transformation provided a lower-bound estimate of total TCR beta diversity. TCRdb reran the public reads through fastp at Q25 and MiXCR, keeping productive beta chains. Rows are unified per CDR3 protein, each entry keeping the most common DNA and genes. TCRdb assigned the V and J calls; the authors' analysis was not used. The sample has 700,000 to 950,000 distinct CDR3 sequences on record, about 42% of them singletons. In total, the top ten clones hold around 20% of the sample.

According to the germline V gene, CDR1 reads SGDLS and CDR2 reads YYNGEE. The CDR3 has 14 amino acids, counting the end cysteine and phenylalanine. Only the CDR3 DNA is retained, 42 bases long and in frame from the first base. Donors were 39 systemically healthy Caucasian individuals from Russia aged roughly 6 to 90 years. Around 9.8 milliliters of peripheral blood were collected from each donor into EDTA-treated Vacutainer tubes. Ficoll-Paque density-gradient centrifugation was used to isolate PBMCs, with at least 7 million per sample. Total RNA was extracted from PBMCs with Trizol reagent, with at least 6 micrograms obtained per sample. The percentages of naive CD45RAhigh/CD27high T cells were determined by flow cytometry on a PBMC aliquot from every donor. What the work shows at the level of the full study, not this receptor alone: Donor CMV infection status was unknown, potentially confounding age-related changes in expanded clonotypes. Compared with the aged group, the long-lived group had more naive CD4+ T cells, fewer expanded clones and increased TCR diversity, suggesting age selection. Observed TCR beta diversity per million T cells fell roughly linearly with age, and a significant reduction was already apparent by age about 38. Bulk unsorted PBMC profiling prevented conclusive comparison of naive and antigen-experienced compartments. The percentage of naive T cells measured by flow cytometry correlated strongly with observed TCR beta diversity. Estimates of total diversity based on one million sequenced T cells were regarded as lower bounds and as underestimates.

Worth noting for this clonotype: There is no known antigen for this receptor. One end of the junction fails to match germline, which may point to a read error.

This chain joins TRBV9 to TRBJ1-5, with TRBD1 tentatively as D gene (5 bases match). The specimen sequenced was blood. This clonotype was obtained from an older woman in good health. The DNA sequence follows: TGTGCCAGCAGCGTCCAGGGAGGGGATCGGCCCCGGCATTTT. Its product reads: CASSVQGGDRPRHF.